This T cell receptor beta chain is drawn from a study of T cell responses to AZD1222 COVID-19 vaccine. A single count supports this clone. Second-dose intervals near 4 or 12 weeks were combined. The CDR3 runs to 14 residues. Germline V gene data show CDR1 as GTSNPN and CDR2 as SVGIG (reference sequence). Trimming removed 0 bases from V and 1 base from J, with 7 bases in between. TCRdb's copy holds only in-frame clones and misses some; the assay was immunoSEQ multiplex PCR. The table shows 110,000 to 150,000 clones, with around 93% occurring only once. The input for sequencing was peripheral blood, taken 28 days after the second AZD1222 dose. The TCR sequence derives from an adult who received the AZD1222 COVID-19 vaccine. The chain carries TRBV30 and TRBJ1-5; TRBD1 might be the D (5 bases). Written as DNA, the CDR3 is TGTGCCTGGAGTGTAGGGGAGAGCAATCAGCCCCAGCATTTT. Translation: CAWSVGESNQPQHF.